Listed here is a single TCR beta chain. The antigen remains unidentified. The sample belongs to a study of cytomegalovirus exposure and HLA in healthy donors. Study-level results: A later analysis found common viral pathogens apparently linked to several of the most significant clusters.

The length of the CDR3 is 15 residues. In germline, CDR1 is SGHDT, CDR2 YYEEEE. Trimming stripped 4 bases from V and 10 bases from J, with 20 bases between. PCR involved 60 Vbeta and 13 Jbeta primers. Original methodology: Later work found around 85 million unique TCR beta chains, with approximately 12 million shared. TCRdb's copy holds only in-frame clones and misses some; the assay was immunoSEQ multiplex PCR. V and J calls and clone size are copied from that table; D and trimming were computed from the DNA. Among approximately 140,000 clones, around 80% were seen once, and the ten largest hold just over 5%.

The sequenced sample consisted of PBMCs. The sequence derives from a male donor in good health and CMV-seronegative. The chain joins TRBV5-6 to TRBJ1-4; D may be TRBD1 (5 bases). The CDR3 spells CASSAGGTLDGKLFF. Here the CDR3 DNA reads TGTGCCAGCAGCGCGGGGGGGACTCTGGACGGAAAACTGTTTTTT. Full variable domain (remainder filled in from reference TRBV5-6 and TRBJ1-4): DAGVTQSPTHLIKTRGQQVTLRCSPKSGHDTVSWYQQALGQGPQFIFQYYEEEERQRGNFPDRFSGHQFPNYSSELNVNALLLGDSALYLCASSAGGTLDGKLFFGSGTQLSVL.